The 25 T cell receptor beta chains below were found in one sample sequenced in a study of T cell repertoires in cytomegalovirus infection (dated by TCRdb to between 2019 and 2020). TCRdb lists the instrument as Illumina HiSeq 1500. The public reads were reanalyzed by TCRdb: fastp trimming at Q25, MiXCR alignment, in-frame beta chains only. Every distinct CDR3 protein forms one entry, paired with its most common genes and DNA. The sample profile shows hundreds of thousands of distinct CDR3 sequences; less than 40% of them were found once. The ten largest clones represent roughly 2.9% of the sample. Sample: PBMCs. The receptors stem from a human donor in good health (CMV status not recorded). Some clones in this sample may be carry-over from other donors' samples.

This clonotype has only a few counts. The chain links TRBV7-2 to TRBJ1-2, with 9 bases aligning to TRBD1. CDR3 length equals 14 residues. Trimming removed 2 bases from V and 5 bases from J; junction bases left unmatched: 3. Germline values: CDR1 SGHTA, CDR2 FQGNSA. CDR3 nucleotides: TGTGCCAGCAGCTTAATCGGGACAGGGTATGGCTACACCTTC. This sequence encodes CASSLIGTGYGYTF.

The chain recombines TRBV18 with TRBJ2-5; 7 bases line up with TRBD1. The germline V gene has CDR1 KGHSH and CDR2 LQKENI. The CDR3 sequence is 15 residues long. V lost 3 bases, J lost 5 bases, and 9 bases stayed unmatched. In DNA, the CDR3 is TGTGCCAGCTCACCGGCCCGGACAGGAGCGGAGACCCAGTACTTC. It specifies CASSPARTGAETQYF.

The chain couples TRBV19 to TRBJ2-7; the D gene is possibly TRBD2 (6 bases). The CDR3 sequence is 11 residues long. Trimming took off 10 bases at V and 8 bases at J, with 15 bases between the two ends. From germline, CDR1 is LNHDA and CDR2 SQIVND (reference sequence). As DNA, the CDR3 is TGTGCCACCCGAGGAGGGTACCAGCAGTACTTC. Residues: CATRGGYQQYF.

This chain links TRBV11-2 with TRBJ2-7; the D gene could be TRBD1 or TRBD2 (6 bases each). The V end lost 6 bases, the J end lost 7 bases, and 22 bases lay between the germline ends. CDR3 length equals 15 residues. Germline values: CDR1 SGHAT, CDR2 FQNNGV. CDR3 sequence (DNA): TGTGCCAGCAGTGGGGGAGGACAGATAAGCTTAGAGCAGTACTTC. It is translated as CASSGGGQISLEQYF.

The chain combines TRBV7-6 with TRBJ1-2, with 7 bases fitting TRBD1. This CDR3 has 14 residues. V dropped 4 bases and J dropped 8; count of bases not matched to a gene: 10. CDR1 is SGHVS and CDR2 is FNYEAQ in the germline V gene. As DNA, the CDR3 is TGTGCCAGCAGCTCGGGACAGAGGGCATCCGGCTACACCTTC. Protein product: CASSSGQRASGYTF.

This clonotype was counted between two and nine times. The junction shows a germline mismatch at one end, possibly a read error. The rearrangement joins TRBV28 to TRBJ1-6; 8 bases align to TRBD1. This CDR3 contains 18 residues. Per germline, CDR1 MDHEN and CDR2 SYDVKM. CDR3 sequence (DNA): TGTGCCAGCAGTCTTGGGACAGGTCCTTACTCCTTTAATTCACCCCTCCACTTT. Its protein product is CASSLGTGPYSFNSPLHF.

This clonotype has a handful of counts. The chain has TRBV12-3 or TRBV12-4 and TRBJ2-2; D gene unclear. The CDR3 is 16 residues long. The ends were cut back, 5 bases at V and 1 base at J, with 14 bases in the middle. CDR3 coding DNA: TGTGCCAGCAGTATACTGGAGACGGAGAACACCGGGGAGCTGTTTTTT. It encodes CASSILETENTGELFF.

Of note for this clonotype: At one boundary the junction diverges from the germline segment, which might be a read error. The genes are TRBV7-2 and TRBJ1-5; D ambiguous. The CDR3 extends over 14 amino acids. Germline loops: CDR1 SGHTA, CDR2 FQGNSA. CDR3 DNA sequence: TGTGCCAGCAGCTTAGACTTCCTCAGGCAGCCCCAGCATTGG. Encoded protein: CASSLDFLRQPQHW.

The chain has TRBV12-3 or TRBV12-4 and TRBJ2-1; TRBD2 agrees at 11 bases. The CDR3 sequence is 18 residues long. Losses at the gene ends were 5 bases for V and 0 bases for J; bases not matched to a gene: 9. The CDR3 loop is CASSPGLAVMSSYNEQFF. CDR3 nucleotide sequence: TGTGCCAGCAGTCCGGGACTAGCGGTGATGAGCTCCTACAATGAGCAGTTCTTC.

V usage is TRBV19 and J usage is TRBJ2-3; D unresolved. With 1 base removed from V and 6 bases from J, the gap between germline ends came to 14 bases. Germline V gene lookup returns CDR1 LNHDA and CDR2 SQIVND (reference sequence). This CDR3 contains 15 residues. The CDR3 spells CASSIAGSPGDTQYF. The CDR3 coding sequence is TGTGCCAGTAGTATAGCCGGCAGCCCTGGGGATACGCAGTATTTT.

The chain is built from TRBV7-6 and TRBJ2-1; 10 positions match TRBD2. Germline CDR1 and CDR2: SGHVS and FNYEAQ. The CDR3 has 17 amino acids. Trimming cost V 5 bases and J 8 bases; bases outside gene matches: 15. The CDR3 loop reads CASSKVSGRSSGYEQFF. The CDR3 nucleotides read TGTGCCAGCAGCAAAGTTAGCGGGAGGAGTTCGGGGTATGAGCAGTTCTTC.

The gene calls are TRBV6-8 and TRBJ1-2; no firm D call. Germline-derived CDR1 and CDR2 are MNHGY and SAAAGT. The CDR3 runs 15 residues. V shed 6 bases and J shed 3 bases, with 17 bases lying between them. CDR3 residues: CASRDLERAYYGYTF. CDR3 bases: TGTGCCAGCAGGGACCTGGAGAGGGCTTACTATGGCTACACCTTC.

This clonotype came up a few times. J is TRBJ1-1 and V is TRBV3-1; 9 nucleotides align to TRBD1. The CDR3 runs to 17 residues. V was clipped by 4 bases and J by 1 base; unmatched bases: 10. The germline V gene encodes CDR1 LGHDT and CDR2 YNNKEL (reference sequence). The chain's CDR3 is CASSPFHSGQGNTEAFF. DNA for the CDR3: TGTGCCAGCAGCCCTTTCCATTCGGGACAGGGGAACACTGAAGCTTTCTTT.

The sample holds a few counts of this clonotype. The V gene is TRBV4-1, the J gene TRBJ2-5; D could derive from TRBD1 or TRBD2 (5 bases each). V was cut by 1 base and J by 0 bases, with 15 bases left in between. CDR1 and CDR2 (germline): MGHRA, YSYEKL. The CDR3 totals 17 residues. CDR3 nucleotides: TGCGCCAGCAGCCAAGTCCGGACGGGACGGAACCAAGAGACCCAGTACTTC. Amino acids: CASSQVRTGRNQETQYF.

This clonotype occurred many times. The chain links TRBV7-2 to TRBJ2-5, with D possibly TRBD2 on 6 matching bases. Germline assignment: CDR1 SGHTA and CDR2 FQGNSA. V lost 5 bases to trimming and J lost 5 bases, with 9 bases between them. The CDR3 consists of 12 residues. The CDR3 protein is CASSTRGETQYF. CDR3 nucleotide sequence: TGTGCCAGCAGCACCCGGGGGGAGACCCAGTACTTC.

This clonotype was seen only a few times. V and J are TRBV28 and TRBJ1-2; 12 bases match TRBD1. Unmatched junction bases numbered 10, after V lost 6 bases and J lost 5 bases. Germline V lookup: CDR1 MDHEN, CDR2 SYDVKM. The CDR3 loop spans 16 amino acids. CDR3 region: CASSSTGTGGRYGYTF. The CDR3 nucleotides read TGTGCCAGCAGCTCCACCGGGACAGGGGGCCGTTATGGCTACACCTTC.

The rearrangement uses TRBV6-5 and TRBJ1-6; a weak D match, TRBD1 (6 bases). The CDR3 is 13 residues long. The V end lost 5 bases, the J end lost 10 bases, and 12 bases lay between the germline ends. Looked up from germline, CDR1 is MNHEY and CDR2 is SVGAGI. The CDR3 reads CASSEEDRSPLHF. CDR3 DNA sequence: TGTGCCAGCAGTGAGGAAGACAGGTCACCCCTCCACTTT.

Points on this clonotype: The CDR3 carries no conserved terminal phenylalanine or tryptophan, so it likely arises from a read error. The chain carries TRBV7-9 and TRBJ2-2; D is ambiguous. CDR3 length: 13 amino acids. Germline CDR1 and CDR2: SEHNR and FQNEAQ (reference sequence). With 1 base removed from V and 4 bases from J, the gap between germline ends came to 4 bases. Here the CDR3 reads CASSLVSTGELFL. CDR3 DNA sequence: TGTGCCAGCAGCTTAGTCAGCACCGGGGAGCTGTTTTTG.

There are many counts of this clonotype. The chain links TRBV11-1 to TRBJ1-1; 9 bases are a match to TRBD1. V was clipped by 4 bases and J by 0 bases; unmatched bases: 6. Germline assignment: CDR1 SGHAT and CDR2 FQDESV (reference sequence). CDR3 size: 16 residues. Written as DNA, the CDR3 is TGTGCCAGCAGCTGGGGACAGGGTACGGTGAACACTGAAGCTTTCTTT. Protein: CASSWGQGTVNTEAFF.

DNA of the CDR3: TGTGCCGCCTGCGTGGGAGGGGATGAAAAACTGTTTTTT. It codes for CAACVGGDEKLFF. This rearrangement joins TRBV28 to TRBJ1-4; TRBD1 is a possible D gene (5 bases). Trimming cost V 11 bases and J 6 bases, with 16 bases left between them. Germline CDR1 reads MDHEN; CDR2 reads SYDVKM. The CDR3 runs to 13 residues.

The CDR3 protein is CASSLRTSGSNTGELFF. The DNA for the CDR3 is TGTGCCAGCAGTCTACGGACTAGCGGGAGTAACACCGGGGAGCTGTTTTTT. The genes are TRBV12-3 or TRBV12-4 and TRBJ2-2; 13 positions agree with TRBD2. There are 17 residues in the CDR3. Losses at the gene ends were 5 bases for V and 2 bases for J; bases not matched to a gene: 5.

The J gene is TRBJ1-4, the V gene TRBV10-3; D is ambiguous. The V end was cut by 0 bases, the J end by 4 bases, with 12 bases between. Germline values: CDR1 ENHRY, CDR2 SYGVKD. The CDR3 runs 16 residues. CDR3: CAISESASGVNEKLFF. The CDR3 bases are TGTGCCATCAGTGAGTCAGCGAGTGGGGTTAATGAAAAACTGTTTTTT.

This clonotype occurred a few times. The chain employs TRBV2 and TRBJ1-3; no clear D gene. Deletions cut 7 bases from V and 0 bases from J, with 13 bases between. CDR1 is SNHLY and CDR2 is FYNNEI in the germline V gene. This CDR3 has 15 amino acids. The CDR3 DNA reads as TGTGCCAGCAAAGGGCAAAGAAGCTCTGGAAACACCATATATTTT. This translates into CASKGQRSSGNTIYF.

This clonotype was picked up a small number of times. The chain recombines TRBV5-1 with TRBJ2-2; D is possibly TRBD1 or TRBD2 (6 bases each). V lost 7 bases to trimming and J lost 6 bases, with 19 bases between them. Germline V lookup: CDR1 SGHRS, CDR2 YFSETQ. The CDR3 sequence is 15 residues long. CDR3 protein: CASRPGATVPGELFF. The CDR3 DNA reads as TGCGCCAGCCGCCCGGGGGCAACCGTACCCGGGGAGCTGTTTTTT.

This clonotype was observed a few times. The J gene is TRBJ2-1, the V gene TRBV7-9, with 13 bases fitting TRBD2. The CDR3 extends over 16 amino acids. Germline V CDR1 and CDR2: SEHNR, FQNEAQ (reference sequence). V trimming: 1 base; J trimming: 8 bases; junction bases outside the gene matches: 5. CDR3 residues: CASSLETSGRNDEQFF. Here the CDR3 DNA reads TGTGCCAGCAGCTTAGAGACTAGCGGGAGGAATGATGAGCAGTTCTTC.